This T cell receptor beta chain was recorded in a study of cytomegalovirus exposure and HLA in healthy donors. A multiplex PCR was run with 60 Vbeta primers and 13 Jbeta primers. Sequencing used immunoSEQ multiplex PCR; TCRdb keeps in-frame clones, though not all of them. This repertoire shows 60,000 to 75,000 clones, approximately 90% found once; its top ten account for 9% to 14%. Trimming removed 2 bases from V and 3 bases from J, with 17 bases in between. Germline V gene data show CDR1 as MGHDK and CDR2 as SYGVNS. This CDR3 is built from 17 residues. The rearrangement uses TRBV25-1 and TRBJ2-1, with D perhaps matching TRBD2 (6 bases). Sequences were obtained from PBMCs. This receptor was obtained from a woman in her 30s in good health and CMV-seropositive. The CDR3 DNA follows: TGTGCCAGCAGTGAACGCCGCCGGGACTCAGACTACAATGAGCAGTTCTTC. This encodes CASSERRRDSDYNEQFF.